Reported below is one T cell receptor (beta chain). Its target is unknown. This specimen comes from a study of OX40 agonist ivuxolimab in advanced cancers. Study context: Each dose-escalation patient presented with hepatocellular carcinoma, melanoma, renal cell or head and neck cancer. Checkpoint inhibitors had been given previously to 35% to 50% of patients.

V gave up 3 bases and J gave up 5 bases; unmatched junction bases: 9. The CDR3 spans 15 residues. Germline V gene lookup returns CDR1 LGHNA and CDR2 YSLEER. Method: immunoSEQ multiplex PCR; TCRdb's copy keeps in-frame clones and lacks some. Here the sample spans roughly 91,000 clones, over 85% being singletons. Points from the study as a whole: Researchers did not establish what antigens the expanded peripheral T cells target.

The J gene is TRBJ1-2, the V gene TRBV4-3; TRBD1 aligns across 7 bases. This clonotype was sampled from an adult with an advanced solid tumor such as melanoma, head and neck, liver or kidney cancer. The starting material was CD4+ or CD8+ T cells sorted from blood, obtained in a trial of the OX40 agonist ivuxolimab. The CDR3 coding sequence is TGCGCCAGCAGCCAGGGGGAGACAGGGAAGTATGGCTACACCTTC. Protein product: CASSQGETGKYGYTF.